The clone carrying this T cell receptor (beta chain) was recorded a few times. Its antigen is not identified. The data are from a study of T-cell memory formation after mild COVID-19. Whole-study context: Clustering of TCRs was largely donor specific. Study findings and constraints: The study detected some responding clones in pre-infection memory, suggesting cross-reactive memory joined. The study found balanced CD4/CD8 in clones contracting day 15 to 85 and a CD4+ lean in later expanders.

cDNA libraries for TCR alpha and TCR beta, carrying sample barcodes and UMIs, came from 5'RACE with constant-segment primers. TCRdb independently ran MiXCR on the 5' RACE reads; one entry per CDR3 protein. Of some 320,000 distinct CDR3 sequences listed, roughly 13% are singletons. J was trimmed by 0 bases and V by 3 bases; bases with no gene match: 4. Germline V gives CDR1 SQVTM, CDR2 ANQGSEA. The CDR3 is 15 residues long. Sequenced: PBMCs or a T cell subset sorted from them (not recorded which). The gene calls are TRBV29-1 and TRBJ2-7; 11 positions match TRBD1. The TCR was taken from a man aged 18 to 29 who had mild COVID-19 (a few samples of this study predate the infection). Cell type and time point are not known. In DNA form, the CDR3 reads TGCAGCGTTGAGGGGACAGGGGGGTCCTCCTACGAGCAGTACTTC. Translation: CSVEGTGGSSYEQYF.